The next 8 T cell receptor beta chains were all read from a single sample in a study of blood T cell repertoires in COVID-19 (dated by TCRdb to 2020 to 2021). Preparation of the library involved the immunoSEQ multiplex PCR assay. The clones in this table, taken by TCRdb from immuneACCESS, are in-frame only. Not every clone is retained; where verified, under half of the shortfall comes from an unresolved V gene, and the cause of the rest is unknown. A total of roughly 60,000 clones appear in this sample, about 81% of them only once. The ten largest clones represent more than 12% of the sample. Sequencing was carried out using peripheral blood. The receptors were gathered from a man aged 80 or over with acute or convalescent COVID-19.

The V and J genes are TRBV10-1 and TRBJ2-1; no reliable D call. CDR3 size: 11 residues. V lost 7 bases and J 8 bases, leaving 9 bases between the germline ends. Germline CDR1 is WNHNN and CDR2 is SYGVQD (reference sequence). The CDR3 nucleotides read TGCGCCAGCAAGGAGAACGATGAGCAGTTCTTC. It encodes CASKENDEQFF.

The chain is built from TRBV7-9 and TRBJ2-2, with D possibly being TRBD2 (6 bases). Between the trimmed V and J ends, which lost 1 base and 5 bases, there was a span of 17 bases. This CDR3 has 17 amino acids. In germline, CDR1 is SEHNR, CDR2 FQNEAQ (reference sequence). The CDR3 is CASSLVGRQGATGELFF. The CDR3 DNA is TGTGCCAGCAGCTTAGTTGGGAGGCAGGGAGCAACCGGGGAGCTGTTTTTT.

The V call is TRBV18, the J call TRBJ1-1; D is uncertain. Trimming shortened V by 6 bases and J by 5 bases, and 7 bases separated the two germline ends. The V gene's germline CDR1 is KGHSH and CDR2 LQKENI. The CDR3 spans 11 residues. Written as DNA, the CDR3 is TGTGCCAGCTCGCTGAGGACTGAAGCTTTCTTT. Amino acid sequence: CASSLRTEAFF.

The J gene is TRBJ1-5, the V gene TRBV19; 11 bases fit TRBD1. J was trimmed by 7 bases and V by 5 bases; bases with no gene match: 7. Germline-derived CDR1 and CDR2 are LNHDA and SQIVND (reference sequence). This CDR3 is 15 amino acids long. The CDR3: CASSFTDRGRQPQHF. The CDR3 region has the DNA TGTGCCAGTAGTTTTACGGACAGGGGGCGACAGCCCCAGCATTTT.

This chain connects TRBV7-2 to TRBJ2-2; D not certain. The CDR3 loop spans 15 amino acids. The V end lost 2 bases, the J end lost 5 bases, and 12 bases lay between the germline ends. Germline V CDR1 and CDR2: SGHTA, FQGNSA. This CDR3 is CASSLIEDRTGELFF. The CDR3 region has the DNA TGTGCCAGCAGCTTAATCGAGGATAGGACCGGGGAGCTGTTTTTT.

The chain recombines TRBV6-5 with TRBJ1-1; the D is unclear. The V end lost 7 bases, the J end lost 0 bases, and 15 bases lay between the germline ends. Germline values: CDR1 MNHEY, CDR2 SVGAGI. The CDR3 contains 15 residues. The CDR3 coding sequence is TGTGCCAGCACCATGACGGAGGGAATGAACACTGAAGCTTTCTTT. It is translated as CASTMTEGMNTEAFF.

This chain joins TRBV18 and TRBJ2-1; 11 bases match TRBD1. CDR3 length: 14 amino acids. Germline CDR1 is KGHSH and CDR2 is LQKENI. V trimming: 4 bases; J trimming: 8 bases; junction bases outside the gene matches: 4. The CDR3 region is CASSRDRGRYEQFF. CDR3 sequence (DNA): TGTGCCAGCTCACGGGACAGGGGGAGGTATGAGCAGTTCTTC.

The genes are TRBV11-3 and TRBJ2-1; 13 bases are shared with TRBD2. The germline CDR1 and CDR2 sequences are SGHNT and YENEEA. The CDR3 totals 19 residues. The ends lost 5 bases at V and 0 bases at J; junction bases unmatched: 10. The CDR3 sequence: CASSHEGTSGDISYNEQFF. CDR3 nucleotides: TGTGCCAGCAGCCACGAAGGGACTAGCGGGGATATCTCCTACAATGAGCAGTTCTTC.